The T cell receptor (beta chain) described here comes from a study of control samples from healthy donors and cancer patients. Profiled with immunoSEQ multiplex PCR; TCRdb holds only in-frame clones, not every one. The data hold roughly 180,000 clones, with roughly 94% observed a single time. V lost 4 bases to trimming and J lost 5 bases, with 20 bases between them. Germline loops: CDR1 KGHDR, CDR2 SFDVKD. CDR3 length: 17 amino acids. This sequence joins TRBV24-1 and TRBJ2-1; maybe TRBD2 (6 bases). The origin of this receptor is a woman under 30 in good health. Sequenced sample: blood. The CDR3, as DNA: TGTGCCACCAGTGACAGCCGCCTCGGACTACGACACAATGAGCAGTTCTTC. It encodes CATSDSRLGLRHNEQFF.